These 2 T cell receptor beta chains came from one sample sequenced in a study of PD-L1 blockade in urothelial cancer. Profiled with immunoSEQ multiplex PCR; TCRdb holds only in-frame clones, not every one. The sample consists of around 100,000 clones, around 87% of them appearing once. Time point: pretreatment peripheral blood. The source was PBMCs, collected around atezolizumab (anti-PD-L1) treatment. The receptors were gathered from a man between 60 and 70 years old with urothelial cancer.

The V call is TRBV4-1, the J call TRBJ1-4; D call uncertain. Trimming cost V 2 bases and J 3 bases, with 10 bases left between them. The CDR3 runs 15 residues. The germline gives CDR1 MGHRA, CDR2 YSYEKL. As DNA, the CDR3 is TGCGCCAGCAGCCAATTACCGGGGTCTAATGAAAAACTGTTTTTT. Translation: CASSQLPGSNEKLFF.

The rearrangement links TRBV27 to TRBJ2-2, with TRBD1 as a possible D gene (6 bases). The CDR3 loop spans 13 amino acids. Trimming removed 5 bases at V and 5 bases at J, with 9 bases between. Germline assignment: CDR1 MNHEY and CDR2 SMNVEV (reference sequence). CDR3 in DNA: TGTGCCAGCAGTGTCAGGGGTACCGGGGAGCTGTTTTTT. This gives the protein CASSVRGTGELFF.